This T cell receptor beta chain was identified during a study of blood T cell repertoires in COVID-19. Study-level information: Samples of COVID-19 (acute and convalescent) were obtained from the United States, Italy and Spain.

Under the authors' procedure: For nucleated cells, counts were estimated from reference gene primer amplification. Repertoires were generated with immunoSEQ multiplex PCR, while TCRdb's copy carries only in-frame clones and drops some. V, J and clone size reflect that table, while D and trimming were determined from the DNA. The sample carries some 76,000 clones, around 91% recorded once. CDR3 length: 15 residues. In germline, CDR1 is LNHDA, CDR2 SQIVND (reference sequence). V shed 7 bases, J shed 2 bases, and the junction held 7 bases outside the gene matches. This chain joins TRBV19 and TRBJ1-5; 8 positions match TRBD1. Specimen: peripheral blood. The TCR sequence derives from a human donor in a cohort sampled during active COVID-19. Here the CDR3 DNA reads TGTGCCAGTATGTCGCAGGGGGCGCGCAATCAGCCCCAGCATTTT. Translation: CASMSQGARNQPQHF. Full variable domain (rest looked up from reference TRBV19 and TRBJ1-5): DGGITQSPKYLFRKEGQNVTLSCEQNLNHDAMYWYRQDPGQGLRLIYYSQIVNDFQKGDIAEGYSVSREKKESFPLTVTSAQKNPTAFYLCASMSQGARNQPQHFGDGTRLSIL.